This entry describes one T cell receptor (beta chain). Its matching antigen is unknown. The data derive from a study of T cell repertoires in cytomegalovirus infection. Study summary: Used in the study were CMV epitopes, some recently identified and HLA-C-restricted, others well-studied and HLA-B-restricted. CMV infection plus the matching HLA type was flagged by public TCR beta signatures.

V lost 6 bases to trimming and J lost 10 bases; unmatched junction nucleotides: 10. Germline V gene lookup returns CDR1 MNHNS and CDR2 SASEGT. The CDR3 contains 14 residues. Study outcomes and limitations: Dominant in the ex vivo response were TCR beta clonotypes restricted by HLA-C and specific for CMV. Cumulative frequency (of public TCR beta family members) identified carriers of CMV plus the relevant HLA.

TCRdb processed the reads anew with MiXCR; each CDR3 protein has one entry. Found here are approximately 500,000 distinct CDR3 sequences, around 30% of them singletons; the top ten hold about a sixth. Sample: cultured PBMCs, taken from culture after CMV antigen stimulation. The sequence came from a human donor in good health (CMV status not recorded). Some clones in this sample may be carry-over from other donors' samples. The chain has TRBV6-1 and TRBJ2-1; 9 positions agree with TRBD2. This chain's CDR3 is CASRHTGLATEQFF. In DNA form, the CDR3 reads TGTGCCAGCAGACACACGGGACTAGCAACGGAGCAGTTCTTC.